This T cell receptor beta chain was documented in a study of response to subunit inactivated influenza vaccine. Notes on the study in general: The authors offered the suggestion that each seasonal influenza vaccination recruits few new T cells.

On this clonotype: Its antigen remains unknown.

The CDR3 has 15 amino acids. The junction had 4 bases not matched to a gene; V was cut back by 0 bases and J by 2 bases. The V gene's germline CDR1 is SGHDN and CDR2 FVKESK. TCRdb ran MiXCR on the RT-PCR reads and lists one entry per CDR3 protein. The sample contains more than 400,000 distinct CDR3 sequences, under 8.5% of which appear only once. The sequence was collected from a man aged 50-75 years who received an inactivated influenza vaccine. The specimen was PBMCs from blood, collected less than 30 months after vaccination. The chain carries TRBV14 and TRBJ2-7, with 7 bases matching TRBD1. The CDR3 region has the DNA TGTGCCAGCAGCCAAGATAACAGGGGAGCCTACGAGCAGTACTTC. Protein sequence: CASSQDNRGAYEQYF.